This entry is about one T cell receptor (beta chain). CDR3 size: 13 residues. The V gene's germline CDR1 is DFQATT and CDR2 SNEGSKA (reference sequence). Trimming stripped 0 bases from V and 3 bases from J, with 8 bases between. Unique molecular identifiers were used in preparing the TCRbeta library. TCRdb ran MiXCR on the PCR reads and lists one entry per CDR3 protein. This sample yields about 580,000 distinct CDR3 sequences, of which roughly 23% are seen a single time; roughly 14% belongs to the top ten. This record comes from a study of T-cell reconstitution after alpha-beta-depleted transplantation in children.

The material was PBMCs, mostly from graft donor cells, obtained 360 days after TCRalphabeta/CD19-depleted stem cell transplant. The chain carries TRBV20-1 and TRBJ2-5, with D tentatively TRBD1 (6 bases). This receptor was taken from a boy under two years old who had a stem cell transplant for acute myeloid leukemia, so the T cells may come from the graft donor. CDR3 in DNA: TGCAGTGCTAGAGAGGACAGTAAAGAGACCCAGTACTTC. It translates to CSAREDSKETQYF.